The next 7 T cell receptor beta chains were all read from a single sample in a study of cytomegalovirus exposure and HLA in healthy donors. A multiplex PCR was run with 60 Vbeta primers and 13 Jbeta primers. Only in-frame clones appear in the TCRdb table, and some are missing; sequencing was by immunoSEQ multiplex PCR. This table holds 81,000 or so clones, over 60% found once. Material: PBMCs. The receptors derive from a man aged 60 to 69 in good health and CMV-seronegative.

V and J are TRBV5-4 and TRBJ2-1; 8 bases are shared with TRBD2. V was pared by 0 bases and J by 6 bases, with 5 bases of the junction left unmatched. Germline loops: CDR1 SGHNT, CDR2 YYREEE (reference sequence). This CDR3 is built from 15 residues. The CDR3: CASSLEGTRGNEQFF. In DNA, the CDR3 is TGTGCCAGCAGCTTGGAAGGGACTAGGGGCAATGAGCAGTTCTTC.

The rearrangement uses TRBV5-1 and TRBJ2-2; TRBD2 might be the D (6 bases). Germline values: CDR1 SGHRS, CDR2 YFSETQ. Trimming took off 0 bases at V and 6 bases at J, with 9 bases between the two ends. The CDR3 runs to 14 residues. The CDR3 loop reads CASSLELAPGELFF. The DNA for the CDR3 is TGCGCCAGCAGCTTGGAACTAGCCCCCGGGGAGCTGTTTTTT.

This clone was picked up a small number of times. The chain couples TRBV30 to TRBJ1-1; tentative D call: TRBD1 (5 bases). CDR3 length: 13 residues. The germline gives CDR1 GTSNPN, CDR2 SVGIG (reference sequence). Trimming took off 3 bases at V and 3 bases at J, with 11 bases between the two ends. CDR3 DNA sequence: TGTGCCTGGAGGGGGACTCTTGACACTGAAGCTTTCTTT. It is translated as CAWRGTLDTEAFF.

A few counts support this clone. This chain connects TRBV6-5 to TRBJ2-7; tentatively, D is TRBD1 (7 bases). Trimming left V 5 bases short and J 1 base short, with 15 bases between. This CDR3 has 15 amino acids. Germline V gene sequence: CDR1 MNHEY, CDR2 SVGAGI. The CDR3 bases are TGTGCCAGCAGTACCAGGGGGAGGTCATCCTACGAGCAGTACTTC. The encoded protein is CASSTRGRSSYEQYF.

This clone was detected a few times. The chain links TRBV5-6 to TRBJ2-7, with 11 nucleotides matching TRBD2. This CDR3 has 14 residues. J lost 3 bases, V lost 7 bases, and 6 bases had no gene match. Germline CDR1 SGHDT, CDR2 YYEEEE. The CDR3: CASGPGLADYEQYF. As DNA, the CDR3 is TGTGCCAGCGGGCCGGGACTAGCGGACTACGAGCAGTACTTC.

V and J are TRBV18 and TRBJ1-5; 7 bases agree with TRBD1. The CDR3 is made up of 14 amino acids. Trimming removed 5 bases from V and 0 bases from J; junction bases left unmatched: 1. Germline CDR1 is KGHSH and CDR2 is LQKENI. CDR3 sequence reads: CASSRTGSNQPQHF. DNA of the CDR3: TGTGCCAGCTCAAGGACAGGTAGCAATCAGCCCCAGCATTTT.

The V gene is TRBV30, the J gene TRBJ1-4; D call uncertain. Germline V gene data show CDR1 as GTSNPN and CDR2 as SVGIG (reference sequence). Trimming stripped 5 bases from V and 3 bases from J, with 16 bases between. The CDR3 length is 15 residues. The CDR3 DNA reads TGTGCCTGGTTGGAGGTGGTTTGGGCTAATGAAAAACTGTTTTTT. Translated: CAWLEVVWANEKLFF.